This T cell receptor (beta chain) was retrieved from a study of PD-L1 blockade in urothelial cancer. A note on this clone: The antigen is unknown.

Study-level findings and limits: Better progression-free and overall survival followed lower pretreatment blood clonality.

The CDR3 extends over 15 amino acids. Germline V CDR1 and CDR2: LGHNA, YNFKEQ. Trimming removed 2 bases at V and 3 bases at J, with 10 bases between. Time point reported: pretreatment peripheral blood. The data were produced by immunoSEQ multiplex PCR, yet TCRdb's version contains in-frame clones alone and is incomplete. The table records around 130,000 clones, roughly 84% of them present only once. This chain joins TRBV4-2 and TRBJ1-4, with TRBD1 as a possible D gene (6 bases). This TCR was sampled from a man aged 45-65 years with urothelial cancer. The material sequenced was PBMCs, taken around atezolizumab (anti-PD-L1) treatment. The CDR3 nucleotides read TGTGCCAGCAGCCAATCAGGGACACCTAATGAAAAACTGTTTTTT. Translating it yields CASSQSGTPNEKLFF.